The 31 T cell receptor beta chains in this list originate from one sample, sequenced in a study of shared clonotypes between healthy human individuals. The repertoire was sequenced with immunoSEQ multiplex PCR; TCRdb's copy has only in-frame clones and lacks some. The data hold about 2 million clones, with roughly 94% observed a single time. The naive CD8 fraction comprised CD45RO-negative cells positively selected for CCR7 and excluded terminally differentiated effector memory CD45RA+ cells. The specimen sequenced was naive CD8+ T cells sorted from blood. These receptors were obtained from a man aged 18 to 35 in good health.

The CDR3 loop is CASSEPVRDVFFYGYTF. CDR3 bases: TGTGCCAGCAGTGAACCCGTGCGGGACGTTTTCTTCTATGGCTACACCTTC. The rearrangement uses TRBV6-1 and TRBJ1-2; tentatively, D is TRBD1 (5 bases). V gave up 2 bases and J gave up 4 bases, with 20 bases separating them. The length of the CDR3 is 17 residues. The germline CDR1 and CDR2 sequences are MNHNS and SASEGT.

This chain joins TRBV11-2 and TRBJ1-3; possibly TRBD1 for D (6 bases). The CDR3 is 15 residues long. V lost 5 bases and J 5 bases, leaving 16 bases between the germline ends. The germline V gene encodes CDR1 SGHAT and CDR2 FQNNGV. The CDR3 spells CASSTDQGPRNTIYF. CDR3 nucleotides: TGTGCCAGCAGCACCGATCAGGGGCCAAGAAACACCATATATTTT.

The genes are TRBV5-4 and TRBJ2-2; 8 nucleotides align to TRBD1. The CDR3 totals 15 residues. V shed 2 bases and J 1 base; nucleotides not matched to a gene: 1. The germline gives CDR1 SGHNT, CDR2 YYREEE (reference sequence). The CDR3 nucleotides are TGTGCCAGCAGCTTCGGGACAGGGAACACCGGGGAGCTGTTTTTT. Amino acid sequence: CASSFGTGNTGELFF. Using reference TRBV5-4 and TRBJ2-2 for the parts outside the CDR3, the full variable domain is ETGVTQSPTHLIKTRGQQVTLRCSSQSGHNTVSWYQQALGQGPQFIFQYYREEENGRGNFPPRFSGLQFPNYSSELNVNALELDDSALYLCASSFGTGNTGELFFGEGSRLTVL.

Of note for this clone: Within the sample, other DNA sequences also encode this same CDR3. V usage is TRBV28 and J usage is TRBJ2-5; D is uncertain. The length of the CDR3 is 12 residues. Looked up from germline, CDR1 is MDHEN and CDR2 is SYDVKM. V was trimmed by 6 bases and J by 1 base, leaving 6 bases between them. The CDR3 region is CASSPGQETQYF. The CDR3 DNA follows: TGTGCCAGCAGCCCGGGCCAAGAGACCCAGTACTTC.

V and J are TRBV2 and TRBJ2-5; 9 bases agree with TRBD2. The CDR3 extends over 17 amino acids. The trim removed 5 bases at V and 2 bases at J, leaving 12 bases unmatched. The germline CDR1 and CDR2 sequences are SNHLY and FYNNEI. The CDR3 bases are TGTGCCAGCAGTAGGGACCTGCGGAGCGGGGGGCAAGAGACCCAGTACTTC. Its protein product is CASSRDLRSGGQETQYF. Variable domain in full (rest from reference TRBV2 and TRBJ2-5): EPEVTQTPSHQVTQMGQEVILRCVPISNHLYFYWYRQILGQKVEFLVSFYNNEISEKSEIFDDQFSVERPDGSNFTLKIRSTKLEDSAMYFCASSRDLRSGGQETQYFGPGTRLLVL.

V is TRBV25-1 and J is TRBJ2-1; 9 bases map to TRBD2. Germline lookup yields CDR1 MGHDK and CDR2 SYGVNS. The V gene end was trimmed by 4 bases and the J gene end by 9 bases; junction bases not matched to a gene: 4. The CDR3 is made up of 13 amino acids. The CDR3 region has the DNA TGTGCCAGCAGTGGCGGGGGGGATAGTGAGCAGTTCTTC. This gives the protein CASSGGGDSEQFF.

The rearrangement joins TRBV6-5 to TRBJ1-1, with 7 positions matching TRBD1. Looked up from germline, CDR1 is MNHEY and CDR2 is SVGAGI. The CDR3 covers 16 residues. After removal of 0 bases from V and 7 bases from J, the junction contained 11 bases not matched to a gene. Here the CDR3 reads CASSYSTAGTAGEAFF. Written as DNA, the CDR3 is TGTGCCAGCAGTTACTCGACTGCCGGGACAGCGGGTGAAGCTTTCTTT.

J is TRBJ2-3 and V is TRBV2, with TRBD1 matching over 7 bases. The CDR3 extends over 17 amino acids. Unmatched junction bases numbered 9, after V lost 3 bases and J lost 0 bases. Per germline, CDR1 SNHLY and CDR2 FYNNEI. The CDR3 is CASSDLLQGFSTDTQYF. In DNA, the CDR3 is TGTGCCAGCAGTGACCTCTTACAGGGGTTTAGCACAGATACGCAGTATTTT.

This sequence joins TRBV19 and TRBJ1-5; no clear D. The CDR3 loop spans 16 amino acids. Germline CDR1 reads LNHDA; CDR2 reads SQIVND (reference sequence). V lost 5 bases and J lost 0, with 14 bases in between. DNA for the CDR3: TGTGCCAGTAGTCTTAGCCCCTTTTATAGCAATCAGCCCCAGCATTTT. It yields the protein CASSLSPFYSNQPQHF.

The chain employs TRBV4-1 and TRBJ2-7, with D perhaps TRBD1 (6 bases). In germline, CDR1 is MGHRA, CDR2 YSYEKL. This CDR3 comprises 15 residues. V was pared by 1 base and J by 2 bases, with 12 bases between. CDR3 nucleotides: TGCGCCAGCAGCCAAGGCAGGGGAACCGCCTACGAGCAGTACTTC. As protein: CASSQGRGTAYEQYF.

This clone has just one count. The gene calls are TRBV10-2 and TRBJ2-1; maybe TRBD1 (6 bases). Trimming took off 0 bases at V and 6 bases at J, with 12 bases between the two ends. Germline-derived CDR1 and CDR2 are WSHSY and SAAADI. CDR3 size: 15 residues. The CDR3 DNA reads as TGCGCCAGCAGTGAGTCTGGTCTAGGGGGCAATGAGCAGTTCTTC. This codes for CASSESGLGGNEQFF.

This clone has a single count. This sequence joins TRBV27 and TRBJ2-7; TRBD2 matches 8 bases. The CDR3 is 15 amino acids. Trimming took 6 bases from V and 0 from J; bases not matched to a gene: 7. Germline CDR1 is MNHEY and CDR2 is SMNVEV (reference sequence). The CDR3 DNA follows: TGTGCCAGCAGAATAACGGGACTAGACTCCTACGAGCAGTACTTC. It is translated as CASRITGLDSYEQYF.

This clone was recorded once. V usage is TRBV13 and J usage is TRBJ2-7, with D perhaps assigned TRBD1 or TRBD2 (5 bases each). This CDR3 has 11 residues. Trimming stripped 6 bases from V and 5 bases from J, with 8 bases between. The V gene's germline CDR1 is PRHDT and CDR2 FYEKMQ (reference sequence). The CDR3 loop is CASSGGNEQYF. In DNA, the CDR3 is TGTGCCAGCAGTGGGGGAAACGAGCAGTACTTC.

The chain has TRBV7-9 and TRBJ2-7; D is uncertain. The CDR3 has 14 residues. V lost 3 bases to trimming and J lost 6 bases, with 15 bases between them. The germline CDR1 and CDR2 sequences are SEHNR and FQNEAQ (reference sequence). CDR3 bases: TGTGCCAGCAGCTTGGATCGGACCTCCCTCGAGCAGTACTTC. As protein: CASSLDRTSLEQYF.

The J gene is TRBJ1-5, the V gene TRBV27; D unclear. This CDR3 region has 13 residues. CDR1 and CDR2 from the germline V gene are MNHEY and SMNVEV (reference sequence). V lost 3 bases, J lost 7 bases, and 10 bases lay in between. This CDR3 reads CASSFMGDQPQHF. CDR3 DNA: TGTGCCAGCAGTTTCATGGGCGACCAGCCCCAGCATTTT.

The V call is TRBV30, the J call TRBJ1-5, with unresolved D. Germline CDR1 GTSNPN, CDR2 SVGIG (reference sequence). The ends were cut back, 4 bases at V and 3 bases at J, with 7 bases in the middle. The CDR3 is made up of 12 amino acids. The CDR3 bases are TGTGCCTGGAACCGGGACAATCAGCCCCAGCATTTT. This encodes CAWNRDNQPQHF.

The chain joins TRBV9 to TRBJ2-1, with no clear D. This CDR3 has 14 residues. Per the germline V gene, CDR1 is SGDLS and CDR2 is YYNGEE. V lost 0 bases and J lost 4, with 8 bases in between. CDR3 in DNA: TGTGCCAGCAGCGTAGAGCCGGTTTACAATGAGCAGTTCTTC. It yields the protein CASSVEPVYNEQFF. The full variable domain, completed using reference TRBV9 and TRBJ2-1, is DSGVTQTPKHLITATGQRVTLRCSPRSGDLSVYWYQQSLDQGLQFLIQYYNGEERAKGNILERFSAQQFPDLHSELNLSSLELGDSALYFCASSVEPVYNEQFFGPGTRLTVL.

V gene TRBV6-5 combines with J gene TRBJ1-3; TRBD1 might be the D (6 bases). This CDR3 contains 15 residues. V was shortened by 6 bases and J by 2 bases, with 14 bases between the two germline ends. Germline V gene lookup returns CDR1 MNHEY and CDR2 SVGAGI. The CDR3 here is CASRRRGGAGNTIYF. In DNA, the CDR3 is TGTGCCAGCAGACGTCGAGGGGGAGCTGGAAACACCATATATTTT.

The V call is TRBV5-6, the J call TRBJ2-3, with D possibly being TRBD1 (6 bases). Between the trimmed V and J ends, which lost 4 bases and 4 bases, there was a span of 16 bases. The CDR3 has 15 amino acids. Germline CDR1 and CDR2: SGHDT and YYEEEE. The CDR3 is CASSPGTWDADTQYF. The CDR3 coding sequence is TGTGCCAGCAGCCCGGGGACATGGGACGCAGATACGCAGTATTTT. Combining the CDR3 with reference TRBV5-6 and TRBJ2-3 gives the whole variable domain DAGVTQSPTHLIKTRGQQVTLRCSPKSGHDTVSWYQQALGQGPQFIFQYYEEEERQRGNFPDRFSGHQFPNYSSELNVNALLLGDSALYLCASSPGTWDADTQYFGPGTRLTVL.

Note on this clone: The junction departs from germline at one end; a sequencing error may be responsible. V gene TRBV7-7 combines with J gene TRBJ1-2, with 12 positions matching TRBD1. The CDR3 runs to 21 residues. Germline V gene sequence: CDR1 SSHAT, CDR2 FNYEAQ (reference sequence). This CDR3 reads CASSGTSPSGGQGAGGYGYTF. The CDR3 DNA reads TGTGCTAGCAGCGGGACGTCCCCTTCCGGGGGACAGGGGGCGGGCGGGTATGGCTACACCTTC.

In its sample, this clone was seen once. Additional DNA sequences in this sample encode the identical CDR3. The J gene is TRBJ2-2, the V gene TRBV30; D unclear. Germline CDR1 and CDR2: GTSNPN and SVGIG (reference sequence). V lost 4 bases, J lost 7 bases, and 10 bases lay in between. CDR3 length equals 12 residues. For the CDR3, the DNA is TGTGCCTGGAATTTGGCTGGCGGGGAGCTGTTTTTT. Translation gives CAWNLAGGELFF.

This chain links TRBV7-6 with TRBJ1-5; D may be TRBD1 (5 bases). The germline V gene has CDR1 SGHVS and CDR2 FNYEAQ. Trimming left V 1 base short and J 4 bases short, with 8 bases between. CDR3 length: 14 amino acids. CDR3 nucleotide sequence: TGTGCCAGCAGCTTAGAGGCAGGGAATCAGCCCCAGCATTTT. It encodes CASSLEAGNQPQHF.

The V call is TRBV23-1, the J call TRBJ2-7; TRBD1 matches 8 bases. TRBV23-1 is classed as an ORF, of uncertain function. The CDR3 loop spans 15 amino acids. After removal of 4 bases from V and 2 bases from J, the junction contained 7 bases not matched to a gene. The DNA of the CDR3 is TGCGCCAGCAGTCCGACGGACAGGGAAGCCTACGAGCAGTACTTC. Amino acid sequence: CASSPTDREAYEQYF.

This sequence joins TRBV27 and TRBJ2-2, with unresolved D. Germline V gene lookup returns CDR1 MNHEY and CDR2 SMNVEV (reference sequence). With 0 bases removed from V and 3 bases from J, the gap between germline ends came to 8 bases. This CDR3 has 15 amino acids. The CDR3 spells CASSLSTLDTGELFF. DNA for the CDR3: TGTGCCAGCAGTTTATCAACATTAGACACCGGGGAGCTGTTTTTT.

The chain is built from TRBV30 and TRBJ2-3; D gene ambiguous. CDR1 is GTSNPN, CDR2 SVGIG, per germline (reference sequence). V was trimmed by 0 bases and J by 4 bases, leaving 8 bases between them. CDR3 length equals 13 residues. CDR3 nucleotides: TGTGCCTGGAGTGTTATAAGGGCAGATACGCAGTATTTT. Translation gives CAWSVIRADTQYF.

A few counts support this clone. The chain uses TRBV7-9 and TRBJ2-5, with D unresolved. Germline loops: CDR1 SEHNR, CDR2 FQNEAQ (reference sequence). The CDR3 spans 12 residues. Trimming pared 2 bases from V and 2 bases from J, leaving 3 bases between. The CDR3 is CASSLQQETQYF. The CDR3 DNA follows: TGTGCCAGCAGCTTACAACAAGAGACCCAGTACTTC.

The rearrangement links TRBV5-4 to TRBJ2-2, with D possibly TRBD2 on 5 matching bases. Germline values: CDR1 SGHNT, CDR2 YYREEE (reference sequence). This CDR3 has 16 amino acids. The germline V and J ends were trimmed by 1 base and 1 base, with 11 bases remaining between them. This chain's CDR3 is CASSLLPGKNTGELFF. The CDR3 DNA is TGTGCCAGCAGCTTGCTTCCGGGGAAGAACACCGGGGAGCTGTTTTTT. Filled out from reference TRBV5-4 and TRBJ2-2, the complete variable domain reads ETGVTQSPTHLIKTRGQQVTLRCSSQSGHNTVSWYQQALGQGPQFIFQYYREEENGRGNFPPRFSGLQFPNYSSELNVNALELDDSALYLCASSLLPGKNTGELFFGEGSRLTVL.

The rearrangement links TRBV27 to TRBJ2-5, with 7 bases that match TRBD2. The V gene's germline CDR1 is MNHEY and CDR2 SMNVEV (reference sequence). This CDR3 comprises 12 residues. Here the CDR3 DNA reads TGTGCGAGCGGGGAGAGAGGAGAGACCCAGTACTTC. It is translated as CASGERGETQYF.

For this clone: Other nucleotide sequences from this sample produce the same CDR3. The chain links TRBV10-2 to TRBJ1-1; unclear D gene. Per the germline V gene, CDR1 is WSHSY and CDR2 is SAAADI. Trimming shortened V by 2 bases and J by 4 bases, and 5 bases separated the two germline ends. This CDR3 region has 12 residues. This chain's CDR3 is CASSEGSTEAFF. CDR3 in DNA: TGCGCCAGCAGTGAGGGTAGCACTGAAGCTTTCTTT.

This chain uses TRBV28 with TRBJ2-7; TRBD2 matches 11 bases. Germline CDR1 MDHEN, CDR2 SYDVKM. V lost 5 bases to trimming and J lost 0 bases; unmatched junction nucleotides: 0. The CDR3 contains 14 residues. CDR3 DNA: TGTGCCAGCAGTACTAGCGGGAGCTCCTACGAGCAGTACTTC. This encodes CASSTSGSSYEQYF. Using reference TRBV28 and TRBJ2-7 for the parts outside the CDR3, the full variable domain is DVKVTQSSRYLVKRTGEKVFLECVQDMDHENMFWYRQDPGLGLRLIYFSYDVKMKEKGDIPEGYSVSREKKERFSLILESASTNQTSMYLCASSTSGSSYEQYFGPGTRLTVT.

This clone appeared a single time. The chain is built from TRBV7-9 and TRBJ2-7; tentative D call: TRBD1 (6 bases). The ends were cut back, 5 bases at V and 3 bases at J, with 14 bases in the middle. From germline, CDR1 is SEHNR and CDR2 FQNEAQ (reference sequence). The CDR3 sequence is 14 residues long. The CDR3 region is CASSDSDSYYEQYF. The CDR3 DNA reads TGTGCCAGCAGCGACTCGGACAGTTACTACGAGCAGTACTTC.